This entry lists 15 T cell receptor beta chains sequenced from one sample in a study of T cells after yellow fever vaccination. TCRdb processed the 5' RACE reads anew with MiXCR; each CDR3 protein has one entry. The table lists about 150,000 distinct CDR3 sequences, less than 8.5% of them singletons. Sequences were derived from CD4+ T cells sorted from PBMCs, sampled 10 days after the yellow fever booster vaccination. The receptors here all came from a man aged 30 to 39 who received the YFV17D yellow fever vaccine.

A few counts support this clonotype. The J gene is TRBJ2-7, the V gene TRBV19; TRBD1 is a possible D gene (5 bases). The CDR3 sequence is 15 residues long. Between the trimmed V and J ends, which lost 3 bases and 3 bases, there was a span of 15 bases. Germline CDR1 LNHDA, CDR2 SQIVND (reference sequence). The DNA for the CDR3 is TGTGCCAGTAGTATCAGGACACCGGCGGACTACGAGCAGTACTTC. Translated, it gives CASSIRTPADYEQYF.

In its sample, this clonotype was seen many times. V gene TRBV25-1 combines with J gene TRBJ2-1; 9 bases fit TRBD1. The junction had 7 bases not matched to a gene; V was cut back by 4 bases and J by 6 bases. The CDR3 is made up of 15 amino acids. CDR1 and CDR2 from the germline V gene are MGHDK and SYGVNS. The CDR3 DNA reads TGTGCCAGCAGTGCCACCGGGACAGGGTTCAATGAGCAGTTCTTC. Its protein is CASSATGTGFNEQFF.

This clonotype was counted many times. The V gene is TRBV5-1, the J gene TRBJ2-3, with D possibly matching TRBD1 (6 bases). Germline CDR1 SGHRS, CDR2 YFSETQ. This CDR3 spans 14 amino acids. The V and J ends lost 7 bases and 5 bases respectively, with 17 bases between them. The CDR3 sequence is CASALYRDRDTQYF. The CDR3 bases are TGCGCCAGCGCCTTATACAGGGATAGAGATACGCAGTATTTT.

This clonotype was seen at least ten times. The J gene is TRBJ2-7, the V gene TRBV7-2, with TRBD2 as a possible D gene (6 bases). V was shortened by 3 bases and J by 3 bases, with 9 bases between the two germline ends. CDR1 is SGHTA, CDR2 FQGNSA, per germline. This CDR3 has 13 residues. The CDR3 sequence is CASSLGLFYEQYF. CDR3 nucleotides: TGTGCCAGCAGCTTGGGACTTTTCTACGAGCAGTACTTC.

The table lists this clonotype with many counts. The chain links TRBV3-1 to TRBJ2-3; 12 nucleotides agree with TRBD2. The V and J ends lost 6 bases and 4 bases, in that order; junction bases with no gene match: 8. The CDR3 runs to 16 residues. The germline V gene encodes CDR1 LGHDT and CDR2 YNNKEL (reference sequence). Written as DNA, the CDR3 is TGTGCCAGCAGATCTAGCGGGAGGGCGGTCGCAGATACGCAGTATTTT. Translation: CASRSSGRAVADTQYF.

The chain couples TRBV18 to TRBJ2-1; D might be TRBD2 (6 bases). This CDR3 contains 16 residues. V lost 1 base, J lost 0 bases, and 10 bases lay in between. In germline, CDR1 is KGHSH, CDR2 LQKENI. The DNA of the CDR3 is TGTGCCAGCTCACCACTAGCGGAGCTCTCCTACAATGAGCAGTTCTTC. Encoded protein: CASSPLAELSYNEQFF.

V gene TRBV9 combines with J gene TRBJ2-7; TRBD2 is a possible D gene (5 bases). Trimming pared 3 bases from V and 0 bases from J, leaving 10 bases between. The CDR3 has 14 amino acids. Germline-derived CDR1 and CDR2 are SGDLS and YYNGEE. CDR3 residues: CASSGSVSSYEQYF. In DNA form, the CDR3 reads TGTGCCAGCAGCGGTAGCGTCAGCTCCTACGAGCAGTACTTC.

This clonotype was seen ten or more times. The chain carries TRBV5-1 and TRBJ2-4; D may be TRBD2 (6 bases). The CDR3 spans 16 residues. CDR1 and CDR2 (germline): SGHRS, YFSETQ. V lost 7 bases and J 0 bases, leaving 17 bases between the germline ends. CDR3 DNA sequence: TGCGCCAGCGGCCCTGGCGGAGGGGAAGCCAAAAACATTCAGTACTTC. Translating it yields CASGPGGGEAKNIQYF. Full variable domain (remainder filled in from reference TRBV5-1 and TRBJ2-4): KAGVTQTPRYLIKTRGQQVTLSCSPISGHRSVSWYQQTPGQGLQFLFEYFSETQRNKGNFPGRFSGRQFSNSRSEMNVSTLELGDSALYLCASGPGGGEAKNIQYFGAGTRLSVL.

There are a few counts of this clonotype. The rearrangement uses TRBV7-2 and TRBJ2-7; a weak D match, TRBD2 (7 bases). The CDR3 extends over 15 amino acids. The V end was cut by 0 bases, the J end by 4 bases, with 13 bases between. From germline, CDR1 is SGHTA and CDR2 FQGNSA. The CDR3 DNA reads as TGTGCCAGCAGCTTAGCTGGCGGGGGCCCTTACGAGCAGTACTTC. It codes for CASSLAGGGPYEQYF.

This clonotype was detected only a few times. The chain employs TRBV5-4 and TRBJ2-7; 9 bases are a match to TRBD2. The J segment lost 9 bases and the V segment lost 2 bases, leaving 9 bases of the junction unmatched. The CDR3 has 14 residues. Per the germline V gene, CDR1 is SGHNT and CDR2 is YYREEE (reference sequence). The CDR3 here is CASSFWREGQRQYF. The CDR3 DNA is TGTGCCAGCAGCTTTTGGCGGGAGGGCCAACGGCAGTACTTC.

Turning to this clonotype: A read error may explain this, as a much larger clone is one base away. This chain links TRBV12-3 or TRBV12-4 with TRBJ2-7; 14 bases align to TRBD2. This CDR3 is built from 18 residues. The CDR3 region has the DNA TGTGCCTGCAGTTTCACCGGGACTAGCGGGAGCAAACCCTACGAGCAGTACTTC. Protein sequence: CACSFTGTSGSKPYEQYF.

At least ten counts were recorded for this clonotype. The V call is TRBV7-2, the J call TRBJ2-3, with 7 bases matching TRBD2. The CDR3 has 16 amino acids. The V segment lost 5 bases and the J segment 8 bases; nucleotides outside the gene matches: 16. Germline assignment: CDR1 SGHTA and CDR2 FQGNSA. The CDR3 loop is CASSPPVGGLRGTQYF. The CDR3 nucleotides are TGTGCCAGCAGCCCCCCTGTGGGAGGGCTCCGGGGTACGCAGTATTTT.

This clonotype was found many times. The chain has TRBV7-6 and TRBJ2-2; 14 bases align to TRBD2. V gave up 5 bases and J gave up 6 bases; unmatched junction bases: 5. Germline CDR1 is SGHVS and CDR2 is FNYEAQ. CDR3 length: 16 amino acids. Here the CDR3 DNA reads TGTGCCAGCAGCCCGGGACTAGCGGGAGAATCCGGGGAGCTGTTTTTT. This sequence encodes CASSPGLAGESGELFF.

This clonotype has a count of ten or more. The CDR3 reads CASSQGGATQYF. As DNA, the CDR3 is TGTGCCAGCAGCCAGGGGGGCGCTACGCAGTATTTT. V is TRBV7-3 and J is TRBJ2-3, with D perhaps matching TRBD1 (7 bases). V lost 5 bases and J 8 bases, leaving 11 bases between the germline ends. The CDR3 runs 12 residues. Germline CDR1 SGHTA, CDR2 FQGTGA.

This clonotype occurred many times. This chain uses TRBV29-1 with TRBJ2-1; D remains unclear. V was pared by 8 bases and J by 6 bases, with 17 bases between. The germline CDR1 and CDR2 sequences are SQVTM and ANQGSEA. The CDR3 spans 13 residues. CDR3 in amino acids: CSLAPVGRNEQFF. The CDR3 DNA reads as TGCAGCCTTGCCCCAGTGGGTCGCAATGAGCAGTTCTTC.